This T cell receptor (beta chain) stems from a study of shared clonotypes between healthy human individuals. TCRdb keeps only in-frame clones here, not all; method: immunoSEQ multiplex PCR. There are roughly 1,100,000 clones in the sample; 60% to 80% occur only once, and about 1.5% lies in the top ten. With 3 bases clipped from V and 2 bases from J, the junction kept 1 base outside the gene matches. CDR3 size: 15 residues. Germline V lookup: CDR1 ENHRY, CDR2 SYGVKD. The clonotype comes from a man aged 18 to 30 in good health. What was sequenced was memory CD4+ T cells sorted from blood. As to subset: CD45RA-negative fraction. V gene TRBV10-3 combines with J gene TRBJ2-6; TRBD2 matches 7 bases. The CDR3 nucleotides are TGTGCCATCAGTGACCGGGAGGCTGGGGCCAACGTCCTGACTTTC. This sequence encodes CAISDREAGANVLTF.